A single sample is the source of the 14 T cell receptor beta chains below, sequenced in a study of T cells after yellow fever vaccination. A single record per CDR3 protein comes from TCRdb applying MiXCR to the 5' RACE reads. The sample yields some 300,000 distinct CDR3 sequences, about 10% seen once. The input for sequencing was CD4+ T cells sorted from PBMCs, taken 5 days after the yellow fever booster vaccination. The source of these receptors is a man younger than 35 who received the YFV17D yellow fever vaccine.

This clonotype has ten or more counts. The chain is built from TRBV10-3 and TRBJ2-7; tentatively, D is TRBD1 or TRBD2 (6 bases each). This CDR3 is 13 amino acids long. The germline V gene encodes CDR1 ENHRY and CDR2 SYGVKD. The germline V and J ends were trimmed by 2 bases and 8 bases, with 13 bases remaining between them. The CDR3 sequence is CAISERDRGQQYV. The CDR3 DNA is TGTGCCATCAGTGAGAGAGACCGGGGGCAGCAGTACGTC.

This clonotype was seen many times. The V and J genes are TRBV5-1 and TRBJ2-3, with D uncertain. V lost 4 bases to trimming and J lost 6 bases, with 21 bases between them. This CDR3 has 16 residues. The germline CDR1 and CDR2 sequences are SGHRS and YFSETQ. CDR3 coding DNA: TGCGCCAGCAGCACGACGAAGGCAGTGCCCGGGGATACGCAGTATTTT. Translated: CASSTTKAVPGDTQYF.

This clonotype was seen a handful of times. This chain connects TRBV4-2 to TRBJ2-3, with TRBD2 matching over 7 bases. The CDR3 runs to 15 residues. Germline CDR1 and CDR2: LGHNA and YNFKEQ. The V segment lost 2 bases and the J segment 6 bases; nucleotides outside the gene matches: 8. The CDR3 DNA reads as TGTGCCAGCAGCCAAAGGAGCGGGGTCCCTGATACGCAGTATTTT. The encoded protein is CASSQRSGVPDTQYF.

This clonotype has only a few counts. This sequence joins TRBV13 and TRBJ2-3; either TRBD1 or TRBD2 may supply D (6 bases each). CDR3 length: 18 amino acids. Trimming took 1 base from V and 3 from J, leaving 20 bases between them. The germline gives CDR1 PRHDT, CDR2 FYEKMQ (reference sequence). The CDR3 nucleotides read TGTGCCAGCAGCTTAGAAGGTTTCGGGGGCGAGGGGACAGATACGCAGTATTTT. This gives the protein CASSLEGFGGEGTDTQYF.

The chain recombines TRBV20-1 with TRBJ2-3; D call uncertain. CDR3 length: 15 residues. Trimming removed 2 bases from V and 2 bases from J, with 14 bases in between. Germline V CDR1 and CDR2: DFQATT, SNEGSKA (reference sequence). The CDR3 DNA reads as TGCAGTGCTAGACCCCTGAATCTGAACACAGATACGCAGTATTTT. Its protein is CSARPLNLNTDTQYF.

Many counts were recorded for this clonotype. The CDR3 sequence: CASSLTVNTEAFF. Written as DNA, the CDR3 is TGTGCCAGCAGCTTAACGGTGAACACTGAAGCTTTCTTT. The V and J genes are TRBV7-3 and TRBJ1-1, with D uncertain. Germline V gene sequence: CDR1 SGHTA, CDR2 FQGTGA. The CDR3 extends over 13 amino acids. V was shortened by 0 bases and J by 0 bases, with 2 bases between the two germline ends.

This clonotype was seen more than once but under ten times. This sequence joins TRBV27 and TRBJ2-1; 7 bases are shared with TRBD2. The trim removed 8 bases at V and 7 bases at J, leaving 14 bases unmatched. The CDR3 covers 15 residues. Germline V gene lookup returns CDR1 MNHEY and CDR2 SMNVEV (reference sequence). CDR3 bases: TGTGCCAGCGCCTCAGGCCCTACTAGCGTTAATGAGCAGTTCTTC. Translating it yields CASASGPTSVNEQFF.

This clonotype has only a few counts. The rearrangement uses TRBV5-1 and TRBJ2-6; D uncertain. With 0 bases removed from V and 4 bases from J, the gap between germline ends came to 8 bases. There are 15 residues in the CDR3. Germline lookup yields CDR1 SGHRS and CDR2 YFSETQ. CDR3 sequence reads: CASSLDGTGANVLTF. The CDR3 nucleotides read TGCGCCAGCAGCTTGGACGGAACCGGGGCCAACGTCCTGACTTTC.

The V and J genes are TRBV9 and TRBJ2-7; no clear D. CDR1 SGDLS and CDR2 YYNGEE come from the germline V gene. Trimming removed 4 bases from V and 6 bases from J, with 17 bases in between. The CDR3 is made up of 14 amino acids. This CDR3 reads CASSPRVRAAEQYF. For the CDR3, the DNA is TGTGCCAGCAGCCCCCGGGTCCGGGCAGCCGAGCAGTACTTC.

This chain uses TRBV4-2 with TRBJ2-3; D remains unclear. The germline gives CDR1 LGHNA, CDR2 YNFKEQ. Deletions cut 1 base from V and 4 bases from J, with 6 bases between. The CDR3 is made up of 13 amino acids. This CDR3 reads CASSQGSADTQYF. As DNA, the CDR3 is TGTGCCAGCAGCCAAGGGTCCGCAGATACGCAGTATTTT.

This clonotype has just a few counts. The DNA of the CDR3 is TGCAGTGCGCGTAGGCCGACAGGGAATGAAAAACTGTTTTTT. It specifies CSARRPTGNEKLFF. This chain links TRBV20-1 with TRBJ1-4; TRBD1 agrees at 7 bases. This CDR3 is built from 14 residues. J lost 5 bases, V lost 6 bases, and 9 bases had no gene match. Germline values: CDR1 DFQATT, CDR2 SNEGSKA (reference sequence).

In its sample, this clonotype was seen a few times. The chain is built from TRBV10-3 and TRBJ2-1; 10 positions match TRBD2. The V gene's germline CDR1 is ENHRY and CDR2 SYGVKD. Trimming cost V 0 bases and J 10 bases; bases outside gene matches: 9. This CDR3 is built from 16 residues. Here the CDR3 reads CAISESVSGGPREQFF. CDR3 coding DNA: TGTGCCATCAGTGAGTCGGTTAGCGGGGGGCCTAGGGAGCAGTTCTTC.

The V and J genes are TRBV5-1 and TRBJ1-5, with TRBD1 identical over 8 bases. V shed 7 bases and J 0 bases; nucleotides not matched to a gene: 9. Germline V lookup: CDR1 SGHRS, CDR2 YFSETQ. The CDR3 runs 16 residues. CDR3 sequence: CASYFQGAVSNQPQHF. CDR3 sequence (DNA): TGCGCCAGCTATTTCCAGGGGGCGGTTAGCAATCAGCCCCAGCATTTT.

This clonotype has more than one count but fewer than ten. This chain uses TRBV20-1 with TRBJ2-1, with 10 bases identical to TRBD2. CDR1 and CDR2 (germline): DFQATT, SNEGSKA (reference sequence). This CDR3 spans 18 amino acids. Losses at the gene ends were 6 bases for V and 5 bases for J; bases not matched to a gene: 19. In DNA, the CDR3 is TGCAGTGCAGGCCACCAGCGGGGGGGCCCTTGGGGAGACAATGAGCAGTTCTTC. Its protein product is CSAGHQRGGPWGDNEQFF.